A selection of T cell receptor beta chains follows, all from one sample in a study of blood T cell repertoires in COVID-19. Measured with immunoSEQ multiplex PCR; TCRdb has only the in-frame clones, and not every one. The table shows approximately 200,000 clones, with around nine tenths occurring only once. Sequenced sample: peripheral blood. The receptors here all came from a woman aged 55-75 years with acute or convalescent COVID-19. CDR3s leave out the opening cysteine and the closing phenylalanine or tryptophan.

V gene	J gene	CDR3 protein
TRBV19	TRBJ1-3	ASSIAQGRGNTIY
TRBV23-1	TRBJ2-5	ASSQPPSWHQETQY
TRBV10-1	TRBJ2-2	ASRAATNTGELF
TRBV6-5	TRBJ1-1	ASETGVLNTEAF
TRBV11-2	TRBJ2-7	ASSIQGDPVEQY
TRBV6-5	TRBJ1-2	ASSGGFSYGYT
TRBV2	TRBJ2-7	ASSISSGGYEQY
TRBV7-2	TRBJ2-1	ASSHGTTNNEQF
TRBV7-8	TRBJ1-1	ASKMGSMNTEAF
TRBV10-2	TRBJ2-7	ASSVGYGTYEQY
TRBV7-8	TRBJ1-3	ASSLRGTGSANTIY
TRBV30	TRBJ2-3	AWSGVAGVQDTQY
TRBV24-1	TRBJ2-1	ATSERNGKNNEQF
TRBV4-1	TRBJ2-5	ASSQGVSGGQETQY
TRBV5-1	TRBJ2-2	ASSLMVTRGGMTGELF